The next 17 T cell receptor beta chains were all read from a single sample in a study of blood T cell repertoires in COVID-19. Here immunoSEQ multiplex PCR was the method, and the copy in TCRdb shows in-frame clones only, minus some. Found here are roughly 250,000 clones, 80% to 85% of them singletons; the top ten hold around 14%. The material sequenced was peripheral blood. These TCRs come from a person aged 65 to 85 with COVID-19, enrolled during active disease.

This chain joins TRBV3-1 (or the pseudogene TRBV3-2) and TRBJ1-1; D is perhaps TRBD1 (5 bases). Looked up from germline, CDR1 is LGHDT and CDR2 is YNNKEL (reference sequence). Trimming took off 1 base at V and 4 bases at J, with 7 bases between the two ends. The CDR3 spans 13 residues. CDR3 in amino acids: CASSQGRGTEAFF. CDR3 coding DNA: TGTGCCAGCAGCCAAGGGAGGGGCACTGAAGCTTTCTTT.

This clone appeared a single time. The gene calls are TRBV7-2 and TRBJ2-7; 7 bases line up with TRBD1. Unmatched junction bases numbered 8, after V lost 5 bases and J lost 4 bases. This CDR3 has 14 amino acids. The germline gives CDR1 SGHTA, CDR2 FQGNSA. This CDR3 reads CASSPRDSRYEQYF. The CDR3 nucleotides read TGTGCCAGCAGCCCCCGGGACAGTCGATACGAGCAGTACTTC.

This clone has more than one count but fewer than ten. This chain uses TRBV4-2 with TRBJ2-7; 13 bases are a match to TRBD2. V lost 3 bases to trimming and J lost 4 bases; unmatched junction nucleotides: 6. In germline, CDR1 is LGHNA, CDR2 YNFKEQ. This CDR3 is 16 amino acids long. CDR3 nucleotide sequence: TGTGCCAGCAGCCACCCCCGGACTAGCGGGAGTTACGAGCAGTACTTC. Translation gives CASSHPRTSGSYEQYF.

V is TRBV25-1 and J is TRBJ1-2; no clear D gene. V was shortened by 5 bases and J by 10 bases, with 17 bases between the two germline ends. Per the germline V gene, CDR1 is MGHDK and CDR2 is SYGVNS. CDR3 length: 13 amino acids. DNA for the CDR3: TGTGCCAGCAGTTCCCACCCGGGGAACTTCTACACCTTC. Residues: CASSSHPGNFYTF.

The chain recombines TRBV29-1 with TRBJ2-1, with 8 nucleotides matching TRBD1. The germline CDR1 and CDR2 sequences are SQVTM and ANQGSEA. The ends lost 1 base at V and 5 bases at J; junction bases unmatched: 10. The CDR3 contains 16 residues. The CDR3: CSVEGGQGGFDNEQFF. The CDR3 nucleotides are TGCAGCGTTGAAGGAGGACAGGGAGGTTTCGACAATGAGCAGTTCTTC.

This sequence joins TRBV4-3 and TRBJ2-1, with D perhaps matching TRBD1 (5 bases). The V and J ends lost 2 bases and 4 bases respectively, with 6 bases between them. Germline V lookup: CDR1 LGHNA, CDR2 YSLEER. CDR3 length: 13 residues. Here the CDR3 reads CASSQNRYNEQFF. The CDR3 DNA sequence: TGCGCCAGCAGCCAAAACAGGTACAATGAGCAGTTCTTC.

This chain joins TRBV19 and TRBJ1-4; 9 positions agree with TRBD1. This CDR3 is built from 15 residues. Unmatched junction bases numbered 8, after V lost 5 bases and J lost 7 bases. Germline values: CDR1 LNHDA, CDR2 SQIVND (reference sequence). The CDR3, as DNA: TGTGCCAGTAGTCGATCCGGGACAGGGACTGAAAAACTGTTTTTT. This gives the protein CASSRSGTGTEKLFF.

This clone was seen a single time. V gene TRBV6-5 combines with J gene TRBJ2-2; TRBD1 is a possible D gene (6 bases). The CDR3 has 14 residues. Germline CDR1 and CDR2: MNHEY and SVGAGI. Trimming pared 0 bases from V and 6 bases from J, leaving 8 bases between. Here the CDR3 reads CASSYSEGAGELFF. In DNA form, the CDR3 reads TGTGCCAGCAGTTACTCAGAGGGGGCCGGGGAGCTGTTTTTT.

This chain connects TRBV27 to TRBJ1-4; D is unclear. V lost 3 bases to trimming and J lost 4 bases, with 6 bases between them. The germline V gene encodes CDR1 MNHEY and CDR2 SMNVEV (reference sequence). This CDR3 region has 13 residues. DNA for the CDR3: TGTGCCAGCAGTTTCTCTCTTAATGAAAAACTGTTTTTT. As protein: CASSFSLNEKLFF.

The chain has TRBV6-5 and TRBJ2-5; a possible D gene is TRBD2 (5 bases). The CDR3 totals 14 residues. The V end was cut by 5 bases, the J end by 5 bases, with 15 bases between. Germline CDR1 is MNHEY and CDR2 is SVGAGI. The CDR3 DNA sequence: TGTGCCAGCAGTAAAATCGGACCGGGGGAGACCCAGTACTTC. Translation: CASSKIGPGETQYF.

V is TRBV11-3 and J is TRBJ2-7; perhaps TRBD2 as D (6 bases). Germline V CDR1 and CDR2: SGHNT, YENEEA. CDR3 size: 17 residues. V shed 4 bases and J shed 0 bases, with 19 bases lying between them. In DNA form, the CDR3 reads TGTGCCAGCAGCTCCCTGGCCGGGACTGGGAGCTCCTACGAGCAGTACTTC. The encoded protein is CASSSLAGTGSSYEQYF.

V usage is TRBV5-5 and J usage is TRBJ2-7; D gene unclear. The CDR3 has 15 amino acids. Germline assignment: CDR1 SGHKS and CDR2 YYEKEE (reference sequence). V gave up 5 bases and J gave up 5 bases, with 20 bases separating them. CDR3 amino acids: CASSPLPSDMDEQYF. The DNA of the CDR3 is TGTGCCAGCAGTCCACTCCCCTCCGACATGGACGAGCAGTACTTC. The full variable domain, in which reference TRBV5-5 and TRBJ2-7 provide the parts outside the CDR3, is DAGVTQSPTHLIKTRGQQVTLRCSPISGHKSVSWYQQVLGQGPQFIFQYYEKEERGRGNFPDRFSARQFPNYSSELNVNALLLGDSALYLCASSPLPSDMDEQYFGPGTRLTVT.

The chain uses TRBV14 and TRBJ2-1; no definite D call. Trimming removed 6 bases from V and 0 bases from J, with 6 bases in between. The CDR3 spans 13 residues. Germline lookup yields CDR1 SGHDN and CDR2 FVKESK. The CDR3 protein is CASRQTSYNEQFF. Written as DNA, the CDR3 is TGTGCCAGCAGACAGACCTCCTACAATGAGCAGTTCTTC.

This rearrangement joins TRBV7-2 to TRBJ2-3; D not certain. The germline gives CDR1 SGHTA, CDR2 FQGNSA. The CDR3 is 14 amino acids. V was shortened by 5 bases and J by 7 bases, with 16 bases between the two germline ends. The CDR3 spells CASSPNYSSNTQYF. CDR3 bases: TGTGCCAGCAGCCCGAATTACAGTTCGAATACGCAGTATTTT.

The chain uses TRBV7-2 and TRBJ2-3, with TRBD1 identical over 7 bases. In germline, CDR1 is SGHTA, CDR2 FQGNSA. V trimming: 5 bases; J trimming: 4 bases; junction bases outside the gene matches: 6. CDR3 length equals 14 residues. The CDR3 nucleotides read TGTGCCAGCAGCACAGGGGTGGTGCCAGATACGCAGTATTTT. Translation gives CASSTGVVPDTQYF.

The CDR3: CASRYQTSGVREQYF. The CDR3, as DNA: TGTGCCAGCAGATACCAGACTAGCGGGGTTCGCGAGCAGTACTTC. The rearrangement joins TRBV27 to TRBJ2-7; 11 nucleotides align to TRBD2. The germline V gene encodes CDR1 MNHEY and CDR2 SMNVEV (reference sequence). The CDR3 loop spans 15 amino acids. Trimming at V came to 6 bases and at J to 6 bases, leaving 10 bases not matched to a gene.

V usage is TRBV6-5 and J usage is TRBJ2-1, with 7 nucleotides matching TRBD1. V lost 5 bases and J lost 5; bases outside the gene matches: 3. CDR1 is MNHEY and CDR2 is SVGAGI in the germline V gene. CDR3 size: 13 residues. The DNA for the CDR3 is TGTGCCAGCAGTACCGGGACAGACAATGAGCAGTTCTTC. This encodes CASSTGTDNEQFF.